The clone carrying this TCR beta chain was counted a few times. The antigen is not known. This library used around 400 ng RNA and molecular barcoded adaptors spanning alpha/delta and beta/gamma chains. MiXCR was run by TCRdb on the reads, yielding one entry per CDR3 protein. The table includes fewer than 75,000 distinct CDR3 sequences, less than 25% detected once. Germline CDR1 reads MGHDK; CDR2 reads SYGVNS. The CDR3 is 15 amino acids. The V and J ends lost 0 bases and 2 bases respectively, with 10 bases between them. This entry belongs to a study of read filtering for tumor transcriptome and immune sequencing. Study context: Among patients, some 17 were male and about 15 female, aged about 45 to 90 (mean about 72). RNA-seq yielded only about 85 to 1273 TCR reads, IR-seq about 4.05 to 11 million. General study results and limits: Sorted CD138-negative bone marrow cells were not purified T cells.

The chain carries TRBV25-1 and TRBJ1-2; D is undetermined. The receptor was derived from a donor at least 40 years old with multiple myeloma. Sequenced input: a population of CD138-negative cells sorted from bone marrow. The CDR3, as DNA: TGTGCCAGCAGTGAATATTATGGGCCGAACTATGGCTACACCTTC. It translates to CASSEYYGPNYGYTF.